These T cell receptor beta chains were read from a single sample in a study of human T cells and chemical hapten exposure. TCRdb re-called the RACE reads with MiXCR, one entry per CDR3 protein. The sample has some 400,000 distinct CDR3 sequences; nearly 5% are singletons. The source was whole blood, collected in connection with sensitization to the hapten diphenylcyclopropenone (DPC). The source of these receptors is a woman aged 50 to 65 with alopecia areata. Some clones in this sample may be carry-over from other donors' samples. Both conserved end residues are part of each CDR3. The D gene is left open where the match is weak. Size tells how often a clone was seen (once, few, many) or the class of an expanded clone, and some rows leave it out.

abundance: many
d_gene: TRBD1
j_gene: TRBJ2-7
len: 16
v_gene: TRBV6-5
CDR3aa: CASSYRFGQEGREQYF
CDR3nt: TGTGCCAGCAGTTACCGCTTTGGACAGGAAGGCCGGGAGCAGTACTTC

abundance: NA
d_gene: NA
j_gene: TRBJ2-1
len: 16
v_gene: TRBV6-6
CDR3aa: CASTRPPTGTKHEQFF
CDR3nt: TGTGCCAGCACCCGACCCCCGACAGGGACTAAACATGAGCAGTTCTTC

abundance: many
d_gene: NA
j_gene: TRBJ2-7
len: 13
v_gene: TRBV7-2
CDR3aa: CASSPLGGPEQYF
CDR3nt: TGTGCCAGCAGCCCCTTGGGGGGGCCCGAGCAGTACTTC

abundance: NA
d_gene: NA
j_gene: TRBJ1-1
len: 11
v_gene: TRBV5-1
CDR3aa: CASSSDFEAFF
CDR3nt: TGCGCCAGCAGCTCAGACTTTGAAGCTTTCTTT

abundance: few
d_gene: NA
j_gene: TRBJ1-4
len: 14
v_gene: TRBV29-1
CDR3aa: CSVEDGSGPEKLFF
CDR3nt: TGCAGCGTTGAAGACGGGTCAGGGCCTGAAAAACTGTTTTTT

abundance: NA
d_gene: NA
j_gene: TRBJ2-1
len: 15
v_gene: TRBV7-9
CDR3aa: CASSPGGGTYNEQFF
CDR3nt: TGTGCCAGCAGCCCAGGCGGCGGAACCTACAATGAGCAGTTCTTC

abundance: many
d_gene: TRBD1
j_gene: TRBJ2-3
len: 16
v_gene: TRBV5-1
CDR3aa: CASSFGQGTSTDTQYF
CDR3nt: TGCGCCAGCAGCTTTGGACAGGGGACTAGCACAGATACGCAGTATTTT

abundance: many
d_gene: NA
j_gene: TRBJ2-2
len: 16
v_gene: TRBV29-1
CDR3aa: CSVQFPGAGRTGELFF
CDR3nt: TGCAGCGTCCAATTCCCCGGGGCAGGGAGGACCGGGGAGCTGTTTTTT

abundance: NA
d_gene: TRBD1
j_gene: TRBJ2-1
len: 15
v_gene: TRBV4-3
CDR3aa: CASSQQSDRGNVAFF
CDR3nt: TGCGCCAGCAGCCAACAAAGTGACAGGGGGAATGTCGCGTTCTTC

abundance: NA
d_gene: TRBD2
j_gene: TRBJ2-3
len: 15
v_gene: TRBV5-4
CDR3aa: CASSLLAGAADTQYF
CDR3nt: TGTGCCAGCAGCTTACTAGCGGGAGCCGCAGATACGCAGTATTTT

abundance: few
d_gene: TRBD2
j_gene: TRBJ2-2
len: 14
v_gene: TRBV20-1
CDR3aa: CSAKGLAGTGELFF
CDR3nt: TGCAGTGCCAAGGGACTAGCGGGCACCGGGGAGCTGTTTTTT

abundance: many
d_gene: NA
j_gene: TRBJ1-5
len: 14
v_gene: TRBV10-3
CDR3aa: CAISEGNSNQPQHF
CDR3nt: TGTGCCATCAGTGAGGGGAATAGCAATCAGCCCCAGCATTTT

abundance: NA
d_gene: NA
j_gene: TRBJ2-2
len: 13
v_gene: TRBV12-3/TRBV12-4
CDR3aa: CASSLGYTGELFF
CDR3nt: TGTGCCAGCAGTTTGGGGTACACCGGGGAGCTGTTTTTT

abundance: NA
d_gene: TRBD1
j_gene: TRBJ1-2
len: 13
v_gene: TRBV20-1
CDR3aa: CSAPDRRDYGYTF
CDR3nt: TGCAGTGCCCCGGACAGGAGGGACTATGGCTACACCTTC

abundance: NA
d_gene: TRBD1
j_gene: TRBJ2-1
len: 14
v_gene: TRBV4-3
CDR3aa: CASSLWTGDNEQFF
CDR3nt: TGCGCCAGCAGCCTCTGGACAGGGGACAATGAGCAGTTCTTC

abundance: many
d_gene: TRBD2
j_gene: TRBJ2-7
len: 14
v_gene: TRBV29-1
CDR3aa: CSVARTSGSYEQYF
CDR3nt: TGCAGCGTTGCCCGGACTAGCGGGTCCTACGAGCAGTACTTC

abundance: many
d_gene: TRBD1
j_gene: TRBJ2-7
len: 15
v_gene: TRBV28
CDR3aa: CASSFSGQGGHEQYF
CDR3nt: TGTGCCAGCAGTTTCTCGGGACAGGGCGGCCACGAGCAGTACTTC

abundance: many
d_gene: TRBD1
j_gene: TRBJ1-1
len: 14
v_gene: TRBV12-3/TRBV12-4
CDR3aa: CASSALQGTTEAFF
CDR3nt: TGTGCCAGCAGTGCCTTACAGGGGACCACTGAAGCTTTCTTT

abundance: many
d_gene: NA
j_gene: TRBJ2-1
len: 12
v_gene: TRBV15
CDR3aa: CATSRDLVEQFF
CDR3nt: TGTGCCACCAGCAGAGATCTTGTCGAGCAGTTCTTC

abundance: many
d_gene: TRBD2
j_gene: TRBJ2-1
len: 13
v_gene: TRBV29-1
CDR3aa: CSVAASGRYEQFF
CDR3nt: TGCAGCGTTGCGGCTAGCGGGAGGTATGAGCAGTTCTTC

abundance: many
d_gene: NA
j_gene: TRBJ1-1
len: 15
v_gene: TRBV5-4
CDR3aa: CASSLDGAVSPGAFF
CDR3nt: TGTGCCAGCAGCTTGGATGGGGCCGTGAGTCCAGGAGCTTTCTTT

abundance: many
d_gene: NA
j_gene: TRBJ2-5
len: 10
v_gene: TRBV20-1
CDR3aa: CSSRVETQYF
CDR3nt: TGCAGTTCTAGGGTCGAGACCCAGTACTTC

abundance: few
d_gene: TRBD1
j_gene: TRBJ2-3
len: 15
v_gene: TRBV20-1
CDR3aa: CSANGGTGNTDTQYF
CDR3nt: TGCAGTGCTAACGGAGGGACAGGGAACACAGATACGCAGTATTTT

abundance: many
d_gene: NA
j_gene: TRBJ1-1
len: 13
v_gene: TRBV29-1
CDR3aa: CSVRGEGFREAFF
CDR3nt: TGCAGCGTTCGGGGGGAAGGGTTCCGTGAAGCTTTCTTT

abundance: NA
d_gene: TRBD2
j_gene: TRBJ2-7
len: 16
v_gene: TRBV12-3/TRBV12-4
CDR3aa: CASSRMTSGGSYEQYF
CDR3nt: TGTGCCAGCAGTCGAATGACTAGCGGGGGATCCTACGAGCAGTACTTC

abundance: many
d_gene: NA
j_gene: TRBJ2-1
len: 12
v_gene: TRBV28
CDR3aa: CASPCAGNEQFF
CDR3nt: TGTGCCAGTCCCTGCGCAGGCAATGAGCAGTTCTTC

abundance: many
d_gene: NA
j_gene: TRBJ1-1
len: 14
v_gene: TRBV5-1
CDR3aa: CASSLRTENTEAFF
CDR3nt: TGCGCCAGCAGCCTTAGGACGGAAAACACTGAAGCTTTCTTT

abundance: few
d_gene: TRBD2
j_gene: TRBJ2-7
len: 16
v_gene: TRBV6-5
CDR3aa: CASSYSRLAGNYEQYF
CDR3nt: TGTGCCAGCAGTTACTCGAGGCTAGCGGGGAACTACGAGCAGTACTTC

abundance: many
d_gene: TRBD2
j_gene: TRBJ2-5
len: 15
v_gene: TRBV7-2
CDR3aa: CASSLTSGGQETQYF
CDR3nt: TGTGCCAGCAGCTTGACTAGCGGGGGGCAAGAGACCCAGTACTTC

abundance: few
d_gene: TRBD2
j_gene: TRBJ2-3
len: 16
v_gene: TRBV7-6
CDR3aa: CASSWDGLAGEDTQYF
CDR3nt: TGTGCCAGCAGCTGGGACGGACTAGCGGGAGAAGATACGCAGTATTTT

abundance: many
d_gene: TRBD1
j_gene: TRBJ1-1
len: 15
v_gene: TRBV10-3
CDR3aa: CAISESRGLGTEAFF
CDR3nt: TGTGCCATCAGTGAGTCCAGGGGGCTGGGGACTGAAGCTTTCTTT

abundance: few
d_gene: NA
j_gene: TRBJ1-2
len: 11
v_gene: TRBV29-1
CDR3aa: CSVRGAVGYTF
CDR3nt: TGCAGCGTTCGAGGGGCGGTTGGCTACACCTTC

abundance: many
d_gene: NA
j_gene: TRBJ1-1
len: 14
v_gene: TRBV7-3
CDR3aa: CASALPGVNTEAFF
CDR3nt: TGTGCCAGTGCCCTTCCAGGGGTGAACACTGAAGCTTTCTTT

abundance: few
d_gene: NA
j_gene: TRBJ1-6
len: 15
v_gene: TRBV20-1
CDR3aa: CSARVQGESNSPLHF
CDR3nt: TGCAGTGCTAGAGTCCAAGGGGAAAGCAATTCACCCCTCCACTTT

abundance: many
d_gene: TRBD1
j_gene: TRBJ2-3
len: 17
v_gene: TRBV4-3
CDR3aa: CASSQGPGQGRTDTQYF
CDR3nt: TGCGCCAGCAGCCAGGGCCCGGGACAGGGGCGAACAGATACGCAGTATTTT

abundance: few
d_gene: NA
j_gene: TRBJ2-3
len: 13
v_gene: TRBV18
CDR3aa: CASSRARTDTQYF
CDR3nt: TGTGCCAGCTCAAGGGCGCGCACAGATACGCAGTATTTT

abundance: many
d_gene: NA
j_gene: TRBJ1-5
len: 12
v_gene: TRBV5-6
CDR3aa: CASTGCAIERHF
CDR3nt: TGTGCCAGCACTGGGTGCGCCATCGAACGGCATTTT

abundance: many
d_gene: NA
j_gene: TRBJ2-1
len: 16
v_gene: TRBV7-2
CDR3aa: CASSLGSQGRDNEQFF
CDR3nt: TGTGCCAGCAGCTTAGGGTCCCAGGGTAGGGACAATGAGCAGTTCTTC

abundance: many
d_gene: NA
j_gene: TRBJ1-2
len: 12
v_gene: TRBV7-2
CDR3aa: CASSSGRRSYTF
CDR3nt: TGTGCCAGCAGCTCAGGGCGGCGAAGCTACACCTTC

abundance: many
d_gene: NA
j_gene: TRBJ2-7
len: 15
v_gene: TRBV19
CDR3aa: CASSIAAGQSYEQYF
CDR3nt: TGTGCCAGTAGTATAGCGGCCGGCCAGTCCTACGAGCAGTACTTC

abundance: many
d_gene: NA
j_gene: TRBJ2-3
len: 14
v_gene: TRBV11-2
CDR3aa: CASSPITSTDTQYF
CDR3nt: TGTGCCAGCAGCCCTATCACTAGCACAGATACGCAGTATTTT

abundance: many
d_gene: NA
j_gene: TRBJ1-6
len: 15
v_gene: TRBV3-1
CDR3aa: CASSHRTDYNSPLHF
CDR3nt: TGTGCCAGCAGCCATAGGACGGATTATAATTCACCCCTCCACTTT

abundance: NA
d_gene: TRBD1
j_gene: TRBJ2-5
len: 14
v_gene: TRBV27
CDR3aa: CASSPTGTGSSQYF
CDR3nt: TGTGCCAGCAGTCCGACAGGGACCGGGTCGTCCCAGTACTTC

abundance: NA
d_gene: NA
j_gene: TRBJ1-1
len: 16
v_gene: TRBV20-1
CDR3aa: CSARDPRGAGNTEAFF
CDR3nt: TGCAGTGCTAGAGATCCTAGAGGGGCGGGGAACACTGAAGCTTTCTTT

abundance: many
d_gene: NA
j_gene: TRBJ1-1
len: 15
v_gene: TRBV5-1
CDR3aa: CASSLGRGRGTEAFF
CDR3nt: TGCGCCAGCAGCCTTGGCCGGGGGAGGGGCACTGAAGCTTTCTTT